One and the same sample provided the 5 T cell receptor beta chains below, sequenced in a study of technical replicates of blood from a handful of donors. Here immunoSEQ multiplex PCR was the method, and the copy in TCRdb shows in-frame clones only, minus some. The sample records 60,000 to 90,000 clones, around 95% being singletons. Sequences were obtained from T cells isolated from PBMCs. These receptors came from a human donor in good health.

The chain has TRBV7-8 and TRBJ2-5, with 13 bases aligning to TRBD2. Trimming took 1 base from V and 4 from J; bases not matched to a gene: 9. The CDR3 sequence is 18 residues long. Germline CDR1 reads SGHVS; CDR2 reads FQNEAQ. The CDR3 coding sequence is TGTGCCAGCAGCTTAGTCCGACTAGCGGGAGGCCAGGGAGAGACCCAGTACTTC. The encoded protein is CASSLVRLAGGQGETQYF.

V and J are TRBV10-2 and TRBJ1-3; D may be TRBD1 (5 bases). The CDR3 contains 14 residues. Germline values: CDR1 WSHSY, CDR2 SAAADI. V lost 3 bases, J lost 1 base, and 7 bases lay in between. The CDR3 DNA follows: TGCGCCAGCAGTGAATCAGGGTCTGGAAACACCATATATTTT. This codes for CASSESGSGNTIYF.

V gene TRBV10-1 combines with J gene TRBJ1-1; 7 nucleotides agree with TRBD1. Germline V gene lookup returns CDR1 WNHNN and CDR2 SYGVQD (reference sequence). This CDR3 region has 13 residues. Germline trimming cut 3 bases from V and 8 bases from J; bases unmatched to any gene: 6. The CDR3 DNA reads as TGCGCCAGCAGTGAATGGGGACAGACCGAAGCTTTCTTT. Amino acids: CASSEWGQTEAFF.

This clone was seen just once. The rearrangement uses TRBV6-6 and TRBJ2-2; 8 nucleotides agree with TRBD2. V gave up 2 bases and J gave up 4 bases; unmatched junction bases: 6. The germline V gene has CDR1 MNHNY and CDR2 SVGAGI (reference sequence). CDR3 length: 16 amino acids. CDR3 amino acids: CASSYTGLAGTGELFF. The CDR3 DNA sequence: TGTGCCAGCAGTTACACCGGACTAGCCGGCACCGGGGAGCTGTTTTTT.

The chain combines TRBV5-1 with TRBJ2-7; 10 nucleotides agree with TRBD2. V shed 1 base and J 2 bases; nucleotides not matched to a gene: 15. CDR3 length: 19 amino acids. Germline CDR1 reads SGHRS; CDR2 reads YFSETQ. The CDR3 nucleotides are TGCGCCAGCAGCTTGCCCGCCCTCGAAACTAGCGGGGAAACCTACGAGCAGTACTTC. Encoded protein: CASSLPALETSGETYEQYF.